A selection of T cell receptor beta chains follows, all from one sample in a study of cytomegalovirus exposure and HLA in healthy donors. Generated by immunoSEQ multiplex PCR, the TCRdb table keeps only in-frame clones and is missing some. Of about 150,000 clones in the sample, approximately 80% were seen once. Sample: PBMCs. All receptors come from a boy aged 2 to 9 in good health and CMV-seronegative. The CDR3 runs from the conserved cysteine through the conserved F or W. Fields, in order: J gene, clone size, D gene, V gene, CDR3 protein, CDR3 DNA. D genes are given only for firm matches. Clone size, where shown, is once, few, many, or a class for clones that have expanded.

j_call: TRBJ2-7
clone_size: NA
d_call: TRBD2
v_call: TRBV5-4
cdr3_aa: CASSLGTSGARAYEQYF
cdr3_nt: TGTGCCAGCAGCTTGGGGACTAGCGGGGCAAGAGCCTACGAGCAGTACTTC

j_call: TRBJ2-1
clone_size: NA
d_call: NA
v_call: TRBV9
cdr3_aa: CASSARGRDPYNEQFF
cdr3_nt: TGTGCCAGCAGCGCAAGAGGGCGGGACCCCTACAATGAGCAGTTCTTC

j_call: TRBJ1-1
clone_size: NA
d_call: NA
v_call: TRBV27
cdr3_aa: CASQRVRMNTEAFF
cdr3_nt: TGTGCCAGCCAGAGGGTCAGAATGAACACTGAAGCTTTCTTT

j_call: TRBJ2-5
clone_size: NA
d_call: NA
v_call: TRBV19
cdr3_aa: CASSILGGGETQYF
cdr3_nt: TGTGCCAGTAGTATCTTAGGCGGAGGGGAAACCCAGTACTTC

j_call: TRBJ2-1
clone_size: NA
d_call: TRBD2
v_call: TRBV2
cdr3_aa: CASRAGGPNGQFF
cdr3_nt: TGTGCCAGCAGGGCGGGAGGGCCCAATGGGCAGTTCTTC

j_call: TRBJ2-7
clone_size: NA
d_call: NA
v_call: TRBV28
cdr3_aa: CASSSFYEQYF
cdr3_nt: TGTGCCAGCAGTTCATTCTACGAGCAGTACTTC

j_call: TRBJ1-5
clone_size: once
d_call: TRBD1
v_call: TRBV27
cdr3_aa: CASSPRTGSVSNQPQHF
cdr3_nt: TGTGCCAGCAGTCCACGGACAGGGTCCGTTAGCAATCAGCCCCAGCATTTT

j_call: TRBJ2-2
clone_size: NA
d_call: TRBD2
v_call: TRBV9
cdr3_aa: CASTAGGRAGELFF
cdr3_nt: TGTGCCAGCACCGCGGGGGGGCGGGCCGGGGAGCTGTTTTTT

j_call: TRBJ2-7
clone_size: NA
d_call: NA
v_call: TRBV7-3
cdr3_aa: CASSLREEGEQYF
cdr3_nt: TGTGCCAGCAGCTTAAGGGAGGAGGGGGAGCAGTACTTC

j_call: TRBJ1-1
clone_size: NA
d_call: TRBD1
v_call: TRBV28
cdr3_aa: CASSHRGSLRGNTEAFF
cdr3_nt: TGTGCCAGCAGCCACAGGGGGTCTCTTAGGGGGAACACTGAAGCTTTCTTT

j_call: TRBJ1-2
clone_size: NA
d_call: TRBD1
v_call: TRBV18
cdr3_aa: CASSPTTGGYGYTF
cdr3_nt: TGTGCCAGCTCACCGACGACAGGGGGCTATGGCTACACCTTC

j_call: TRBJ1-4
clone_size: NA
d_call: NA
v_call: TRBV7-9
cdr3_aa: CASSLELSRVDEKLFF
cdr3_nt: TGTGCCAGCAGCTTAGAGCTTAGCAGGGTTGATGAAAAACTGTTTTTT

j_call: TRBJ1-4
clone_size: NA
d_call: TRBD1
v_call: TRBV27
cdr3_aa: CASSSQTGGVREKLFF
cdr3_nt: TGTGCCAGCAGTTCACAAACAGGGGGCGTTCGTGAAAAACTGTTTTTT

j_call: TRBJ1-2
clone_size: NA
d_call: NA
v_call: TRBV4-3
cdr3_aa: CASRRTGTGQTNYGYTF
cdr3_nt: TGCGCCAGCAGACGGACTGGAACAGGGCAAACTAACTATGGCTACACCTTC

j_call: TRBJ1-1
clone_size: NA
d_call: NA
v_call: TRBV19
cdr3_aa: CASSIDRTVNTEAFF
cdr3_nt: TGTGCCAGTAGTATAGATCGGACAGTGAACACTGAAGCTTTCTTT

j_call: TRBJ2-5
clone_size: NA
d_call: NA
v_call: TRBV5-4
cdr3_aa: CASSSLNNPSQETQYF
cdr3_nt: TGTGCCAGCAGCTCTCTGAACAACCCCTCTCAAGAGACCCAGTACTTC

j_call: TRBJ1-1
clone_size: NA
d_call: TRBD1
v_call: TRBV28
cdr3_aa: CASPPPSLDRERERGTEAFF
cdr3_nt: TGTGCCAGCCCTCCTCCCTCGCTCGACAGGGAACGGGAAAGAGGCACTGAAGCTTTCTTT

j_call: TRBJ2-7
clone_size: NA
d_call: TRBD2
v_call: TRBV19
cdr3_aa: CASSIAGGSYEQYF
cdr3_nt: TGTGCCAGTAGTATAGCGGGAGGATCCTACGAGCAGTACTTC

j_call: TRBJ2-5
clone_size: few
d_call: TRBD1
v_call: TRBV2
cdr3_aa: CASSDPLDRDLPAQYF
cdr3_nt: TGTGCCAGCAGTGACCCCTTGGACAGGGACCTTCCGGCCCAGTACTTC

j_call: TRBJ2-7
clone_size: NA
d_call: TRBD2
v_call: TRBV10-3
cdr3_aa: CAIRLGLSGGNEQYF
cdr3_nt: TGTGCCATCAGGCTCGGACTTAGCGGGGGTAACGAGCAGTACTTC

j_call: TRBJ2-7
clone_size: once
d_call: TRBD1
v_call: TRBV6-1
cdr3_aa: CASSAYSGQGGDEQYF
cdr3_nt: TGTGCCAGCAGTGCATACTCGGGACAGGGCGGCGACGAGCAGTACTTC

j_call: TRBJ1-2
clone_size: NA
d_call: TRBD1
v_call: TRBV7-2
cdr3_aa: CASSLPGRTGHGYTF
cdr3_nt: TGTGCCAGCAGCTTGCCCGGCAGGACAGGGCATGGCTACACCTTC

j_call: TRBJ1-5
clone_size: NA
d_call: TRBD1
v_call: TRBV10-3
cdr3_aa: CAIGAGTEGNQPQHF
cdr3_nt: TGTGCCATCGGGGCCGGGACAGAAGGCAATCAGCCCCAGCATTTT

j_call: TRBJ2-3
clone_size: NA
d_call: NA
v_call: TRBV5-5
cdr3_aa: CASSSIGGGDTQYF
cdr3_nt: TGTGCCAGCAGCTCGATAGGCGGAGGGGATACGCAGTATTTT

j_call: TRBJ2-7
clone_size: once
d_call: NA
v_call: TRBV5-3
cdr3_aa: CARSLGQAFAHLEYEQYF
cdr3_nt: TGTGCCAGAAGCTTGGGGCAGGCCTTTGCCCACTTAGAATACGAGCAGTACTTC

j_call: TRBJ1-1
clone_size: NA
d_call: NA
v_call: TRBV27
cdr3_aa: CASSSIRRGLMNTEAFF
cdr3_nt: TGTGCCAGCAGCAGTATTCGACGGGGACTCATGAACACTGAAGCTTTCTTT

j_call: TRBJ1-1
clone_size: NA
d_call: NA
v_call: TRBV9
cdr3_aa: CASSVGSLGNTEAFF
cdr3_nt: TGTGCCAGCAGCGTAGGATCCCTAGGGAACACTGAAGCTTTCTTT

j_call: TRBJ2-1
clone_size: NA
d_call: TRBD2
v_call: TRBV18
cdr3_aa: CASSPVGLADPYNEQFF
cdr3_nt: TGTGCCAGCTCACCCGTGGGACTAGCGGATCCCTACAATGAGCAGTTCTTC

j_call: TRBJ1-1
clone_size: once
d_call: NA
v_call: TRBV27
cdr3_aa: CASRGLVLPEAFF
cdr3_nt: TGTGCCAGCAGGGGGCTAGTCCTCCCTGAAGCTTTCTTT

j_call: TRBJ1-2
clone_size: NA
d_call: NA
v_call: TRBV27
cdr3_aa: CASSWGAGDPDSNYGYTF
cdr3_nt: TGTGCCAGCAGTTGGGGAGCGGGGGACCCCGACTCTAACTATGGCTACACCTTC

j_call: TRBJ2-5
clone_size: NA
d_call: TRBD1
v_call: TRBV27
cdr3_aa: CASSDTGGWETQYF
cdr3_nt: TGTGCCAGCAGTGATACAGGGGGCTGGGAGACCCAGTACTTC

j_call: TRBJ1-4
clone_size: NA
d_call: NA
v_call: TRBV4-1
cdr3_aa: CASSQVTGTNEKLFF
cdr3_nt: TGCGCCAGCAGCCAAGTTACGGGTACTAATGAAAAACTGTTTTTT

j_call: TRBJ2-1
clone_size: NA
d_call: NA
v_call: TRBV28
cdr3_aa: CASSPVGGHTYNEQFF
cdr3_nt: TGTGCCAGCAGTCCGGTGGGGGGTCATACCTACAATGAGCAGTTCTTC

j_call: TRBJ2-7
clone_size: NA
d_call: TRBD1
v_call: TRBV12-5
cdr3_aa: CASGNDRVLGVQYF
cdr3_nt: TGTGCTAGTGGCAATGACAGGGTCCTTGGCGTGCAGTACTTC

j_call: TRBJ1-6
clone_size: NA
d_call: NA
v_call: TRBV2
cdr3_aa: CACVGISHIHF
cdr3_nt: TGTGCCTGCGTCGGGATTTCGCATATCCACTTT

j_call: TRBJ1-2
clone_size: NA
d_call: NA
v_call: TRBV2
cdr3_aa: CASRTVRGYTF
cdr3_nt: TGTGCCAGCAGAACAGTAAGGGGCTACACCTTC

j_call: TRBJ2-1
clone_size: NA
d_call: TRBD2
v_call: TRBV28
cdr3_aa: CASRLLAGGPNEQFF
cdr3_nt: TGTGCCAGCAGACTACTAGCGGGAGGGCCAAATGAGCAGTTCTTC

j_call: TRBJ2-7
clone_size: NA
d_call: TRBD2
v_call: TRBV19
cdr3_aa: CASSISHAGGSALEQYF
cdr3_nt: TGTGCCAGTAGTATTAGCCATGCCGGCGGGAGTGCCCTCGAGCAGTACTTC

j_call: TRBJ2-7
clone_size: NA
d_call: NA
v_call: TRBV18
cdr3_aa: CASSPPQGNIYEQYF
cdr3_nt: TGTGCCAGCTCACCACCACAGGGAAATATCTACGAGCAGTACTTC

j_call: TRBJ2-7
clone_size: NA
d_call: NA
v_call: TRBV27
cdr3_aa: CASSSTGFSYEQYF
cdr3_nt: TGTGCCAGCAGTTCAACAGGCTTTTCCTACGAGCAGTACTTC

j_call: TRBJ2-4
clone_size: NA
d_call: TRBD2
v_call: TRBV28
cdr3_aa: CASSYAGGGNIQYF
cdr3_nt: TGTGCCAGCAGCTACGCGGGGGGGGGAAACATTCAGTACTTC